The text below deals with one T cell receptor beta chain. This record belongs to a study of T cells in Graves' hyperthyroidism and ophthalmopathy. The CDR3 has 12 amino acids. V was cut by 1 base and J by 7 bases, with 7 bases left in between. In germline, CDR1 is MGHRA, CDR2 YSYEKL. Amplification yielded TCR beta CDR3 regions, with RNA transcripts as the source. The HTBI set primed first-round TCR CDR3 RT-PCR. Via MiXCR, TCRdb re-called the multiplex PCR reads, giving one row per CDR3 protein. The sample lists 600,000 to 900,000 distinct CDR3 sequences; about 17% were seen once. This clonotype originated in a man aged 18 to 35 with Graves' hyperthyroidism. The chain uses TRBV4-1 and TRBJ1-2, with unresolved D. The sample comprised blood. The CDR3 sequence is CASSQAGSGYTF. CDR3 in DNA: TGCGCCAGCAGCCAAGCAGGTTCTGGCTACACCTTC.